This TCR beta chain came from a study of T cell responses to AZD1222 COVID-19 vaccine. V lost 1 base and J 3 bases, leaving 16 bases between the germline ends. The CDR3 spans 17 residues. The germline V gene has CDR1 MGHRA and CDR2 YSYEKL. Using immunoSEQ multiplex PCR, the repertoire was profiled, and TCRdb retains in-frame clones only, with some absent. The table shows about 130,000 clones, with more than 70% occurring only once. The sequence was collected from an adult in good health. The sequencing used peripheral blood, collected on day 0 of AZD1222 vaccination. V usage is TRBV4-1 and J usage is TRBJ1-3; D may be TRBD1 (6 bases). The chain's CDR3 is CASSQGDRSLVGNTIYF. CDR3 DNA: TGCGCCAGCAGCCAAGGAGACAGGTCCTTAGTTGGAAACACCATATATTTT.